These T cell receptor beta chains were read from a single sample in a study of patients and donors after allogeneic stem cell transplantation. TCRdb called the RT-PCR reads again in MiXCR, with one record for every CDR3 protein. The sample contains 920,000 or so distinct CDR3 sequences, 18% of which appear only once. The sample consisted of blood, either unsorted or a sorted T cell fraction (not recorded which). Receptors were obtained from a human donor who was either an allogeneic HSCT recipient or a stem cell or donor lymphocyte infusion donor (not recorded which). It is not recorded whose cells these are; they may come from a transplant donor. Each CDR3 is given with its conserved first and last residue. The D gene is left open where the match is weak. The listing skips clone size in some rows; elsewhere it reads once, few, many or a size class.

- | - | TRBJ2-2 | TRBV18 | CASSNTTGLKSGELFF | TGTGCCAGCTCTAACACCACGGGGCTGAAATCCGGGGAGCTGTTTTTT
few | - | TRBJ1-1 | TRBV2 | CASGTGLAVQAFF | TGTGCCAGCGGAACGGGTCTGGCGGTGCAAGCTTTCTTT
- | - | TRBJ1-5 | TRBV19 | CASSIDEAGPQPQHF | TGTGCCAGTAGTATAGATGAGGCAGGACCTCAGCCCCAGCATTTT
few | TRBD2 | TRBJ2-3 | TRBV3-1 | CASSGGTSLFADTQYF | TGTGCCAGCAGCGGCGGGACTAGTCTATTCGCAGATACGCAGTATTTT
few | - | TRBJ1-1 | TRBV7-9 | CASSPGHREDTEAFF | TGTGCCAGCAGCCCTGGGCACAGGGAGGACACTGAAGCTTTCTTT
- | - | TRBJ1-1 | TRBV7-2 | CASSLLQGTEAFF | TGTGCCAGCAGCTTACTTCAGGGGACTGAAGCTTTCTTT
- | - | TRBJ2-4 | TRBV12-3/TRBV12-4 | CASSLVGILQYF | TGTGCCAGCAGTTTAGTAGGGATTCTTCAGTACTTC
- | - | TRBJ1-2 | TRBV24-1 | CATSDSTDSHYGYTF | TGTGCCACCAGTGATTCGACCGACTCTCACTATGGCTACACCTTC
few | - | TRBJ1-4 | TRBV6-2/TRBV6-3 | CASSYGVPVGEKLFF | TGTGCCAGCAGTTACGGAGTCCCGGTGGGTGAAAAACTGTTTTTT
- | - | TRBJ2-7 | TRBV6-5 | CASSYVEGYEQYF | TGTGCCAGCAGTTACGTCGAAGGCTACGAGCAGTACTTC
- | TRBD2 | TRBJ2-7 | TRBV9 | CASSTRPGGTYEQYF | TGTGCCAGCAGCACCCGTCCGGGGGGGACCTACGAGCAGTACTTC
- | TRBD2 | TRBJ2-1 | TRBV12-3/TRBV12-4 | CASSSGLAGGRNEQFF | TGTGCCAGCAGCTCCGGACTAGCGGGAGGGAGAAATGAGCAGTTCTTC
- | - | TRBJ2-3 | TRBV7-9 | CASSSWQPTDTQYF | TGTGCCAGCAGCTCATGGCAACCCACAGATACGCAGTATTTT
- | - | TRBJ2-3 | TRBV30 | CACASTDTQYF | TGTGCCTGCGCTTCCACAGATACGCAGTATTTT
few | - | TRBJ2-4 | TRBV20-1 | CSARSGGAAKNIQYF | TGCAGTGCTAGGTCTGGGGGCGCGGCCAAAAACATTCAGTACTTC
few | - | TRBJ1-1 | TRBV20-1 | CSAKKWGGNTEAFF | TGCAGTGCCAAAAAGTGGGGCGGAAACACTGAAGCTTTCTTT
few | - | TRBJ1-1 | TRBV29-1 | CSVERQMNTEAFF | TGCAGCGTCGAACGGCAGATGAACACTGAAGCTTTCTTT
few | - | TRBJ2-2 | TRBV20-1 | CSARGQGAGELFF | TGCAGTGCTAGAGGGCAGGGAGCCGGGGAGCTGTTTTTT
- | TRBD2 | TRBJ2-7 | TRBV4-2 | CASSQEAGSTSYEQYF | TGTGCCAGCAGCCAAGAAGCGGGGAGCACGTCCTACGAGCAGTACTTC
few | - | TRBJ2-5 | TRBV7-6 | CASSLVIPGGQETQYF | TGTGCCAGCAGCTTAGTAATACCCGGGGGACAAGAGACCCAGTACTTC
- | TRBD2 | TRBJ2-3 | TRBV10-3 | CAIRTSGRAITDTQYF | TGTGCCATCAGGACTAGCGGGAGGGCTATTACAGATACGCAGTATTTT
few | - | TRBJ1-1 | TRBV7-9 | CASSIPLNTEAFF | TGTGCCAGCAGCATACCACTGAACACTGAAGCTTTCTTT